This T cell receptor beta chain is drawn from a study of T cell repertoires in cytomegalovirus infection. In TCRdb, the reads were re-called with MiXCR into one record per CDR3 protein. The data show more than 400,000 distinct CDR3 sequences, about 30% seen once. The origin of this receptor is a human donor in good health (CMV status not recorded). Some clones in this sample may be carry-over from other donors' samples. Sample: PBMCs.

The CDR3 loop is CASSLWGGLSYNEQFF. The CDR3 coding sequence is TGTGCCAGCAGCTTATGGGGCGGTCTCTCCTACAATGAGCAGTTCTTC. The V gene is TRBV7-2, the J gene TRBJ2-1, with a tentative D call TRBD1 (5 bases). Germline V CDR1 and CDR2: SGHTA, FQGNSA. The CDR3 contains 16 residues. Between the trimmed V and J ends, which lost 2 bases and 0 bases, there was a span of 11 bases.